This T cell receptor (beta chain) was sequenced during a study of CD8 T cells in Susac syndrome. The CDR3 sequence is 15 residues long. V dropped 3 bases and J dropped 0 bases, with 9 bases sitting between them. On this clonotype itself: The antigen is unknown.

Reverse transcription of roughly 0.5 to 1 ug RNA used random hexamers. An immunoSEQ multiplex PCR generated amplified TCR beta CDR3 products spanning 54 Vbeta and 13 Jbeta. TCRdb used MiXCR to reprocess the immunoSEQ multiplex PCR reads, holding one entry per CDR3 protein. The repertoire holds a few hundred thousand distinct CDR3 sequences, with 95% as singletons. The CD8+ and CD4+ T cells were isolated magnetically using a negative isolation approach, whereas the TEMRA cells were enriched by FACS. General study results and limits: Individuals included in the TCR sequencing and HLA analysis were acknowledged by the study to be relatively few in number.

Sequencing was done on a sample of CD4+ T cells from PBMCs. This clonotype originated in a human donor with multiple sclerosis. The V gene is TRBV12-3 or TRBV12-4, the J gene TRBJ2-1; D ambiguous. CDR3 residues: CASSLALNSYNEQFF. The CDR3 nucleotides are TGTGCCAGCAGTTTGGCCCTGAACTCCTACAATGAGCAGTTCTTC.